Listed below are T cell receptor beta chains from one sample, sequenced in a study of blood T cells in healthy people across ages. Via MiXCR, TCRdb re-called the 5' RACE reads, giving one row per CDR3 protein. Counted here are about 670,000 distinct CDR3 sequences, roughly 41% occurring once; the ten biggest clones make up roughly 30%. The sample was blood. The receptors shown here come from a man older than 75 in good health. The CDR3 runs from the conserved cysteine through the conserved F or W. A D gene is named only where the DNA matches it firmly. Some rows mark clone size as missing; the rest say once, few, many or name a class of expanded clone.

D | V | size | CDR3
- | TRBV5-1 | few | CASSLEPGLTNEQFF
TRBD1 | TRBV6-2/TRBV6-3 | - | CVSRGTGLYGQYF
TRBD2 | TRBV10-3 | few | CAILAGGSRDEQFF
- | TRBV20-1 | few | CSASLDGGRFDTQYF
- | TRBV5-1 | - | CASSYAPGVQETQYF
- | TRBV20-1 | - | CSARMGTFLGNEQFF
- | TRBV3-1 | - | CASSQAATSYNEQFF
TRBD1 | TRBV11-2 | - | CASSTSRDRVGVLTF
- | TRBV6-2/TRBV6-3 | few | CASSYLRRTSYEQYF
- | TRBV20-1 | few | CSAREAAYNSPLHF
- | TRBV2 | few | CASRVEQNTEAFF
- | TRBV29-1 | many | CSVANYEAFF
TRBD1 | TRBV20-1 | few | CSAPGQENTDTQYF
TRBD1 | TRBV11-2 | - | CASSPGTGTGLTEQYF
TRBD2 | TRBV20-1 | once | CSAKGRTSGRALIGELFF
TRBD1 | TRBV28 | - | CASSAQTGGSGYTF
- | TRBV3-1 | - | CASSQRAANEQFF
- | TRBV5-1 | many | CASSLGPIDTQYF
- | TRBV12-3/TRBV12-4 | many | CASSTREGYGYTF
TRBD2 | TRBV20-1 | - | CSARSSGGLTYEQYF
- | TRBV7-2 | many | CASSQSAVQKHEQYF
TRBD2 | TRBV29-1 | few | CSAVGLAGVLAKNIQYF
TRBD1 | TRBV20-1 | few | CSAPGQGGFMNTEAFF
- | TRBV6-6 | - | CASSYSEGTGELFF
TRBD1 | TRBV20-1 | - | CSARQGVDGYTF
- | TRBV7-8 | - | CASSLAAGSNYGHTF
- | TRBV4-3 | - | CASSQDYTVSEQYF
TRBD2 | TRBV3-1 | - | CASRLRTSETYEQYF
TRBD1 | TRBV6-5 | - | CASKFRQGAMNTEAFF
- | TRBV12-3/TRBV12-4 | few | CASSRTGGNNQPQHF
TRBD1 | TRBV29-1 | - | CSVKTGANEQYF
- | TRBV7-3 | few | CATRGPPREQYF
- | TRBV7-3 | few | CASSLSWGEQFF
TRBD1 | TRBV4-3 | few | CASSQAGQGLYGYTF
- | TRBV6-1 | - | CASIGLKGVDNEQYF
- | TRBV4-1 | - | CASSQVNLISTDTQYF
TRBD1 | TRBV6-5 | few | CASSRTGTNEQYF
TRBD1 | TRBV4-1 | - | CASSQGERDRGKNEQFF
TRBD2 | TRBV5-1 | - | CASSLELAGPPDTQYF
- | TRBV3-1 | - | CASSHGGHIAEAFF
- | TRBV6-2/TRBV6-3 | few | CASSYPRSPLHF
- | TRBV7-2 | - | CASSSPGRRYEQYF
TRBD2 | TRBV5-5 | few | CASSPGGTSDLYEQYF
- | TRBV7-2 | many | CASSLTRHSYEQYF
TRBD2 | TRBV7-2 | many | CASSPGLAVSYEQYF
TRBD1 | TRBV12-3/TRBV12-4 | many | CASSPGQGPYNEQFF
- | TRBV5-1 | few | CASSSGHLLDEQYF